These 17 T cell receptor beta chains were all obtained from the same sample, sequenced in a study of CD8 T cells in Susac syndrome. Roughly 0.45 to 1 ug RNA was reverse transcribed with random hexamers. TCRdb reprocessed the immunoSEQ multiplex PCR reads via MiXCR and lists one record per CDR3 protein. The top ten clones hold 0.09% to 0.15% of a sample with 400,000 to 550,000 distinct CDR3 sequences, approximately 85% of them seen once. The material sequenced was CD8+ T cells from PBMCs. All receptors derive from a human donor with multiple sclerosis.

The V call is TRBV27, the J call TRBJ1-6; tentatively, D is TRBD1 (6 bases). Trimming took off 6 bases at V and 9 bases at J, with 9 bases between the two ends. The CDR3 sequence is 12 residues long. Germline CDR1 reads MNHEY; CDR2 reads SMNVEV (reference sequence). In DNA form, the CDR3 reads TGTGCCAGCAGCGCAGGGGCTTCACCCCTCCACTTT. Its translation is CASSAGASPLHF.

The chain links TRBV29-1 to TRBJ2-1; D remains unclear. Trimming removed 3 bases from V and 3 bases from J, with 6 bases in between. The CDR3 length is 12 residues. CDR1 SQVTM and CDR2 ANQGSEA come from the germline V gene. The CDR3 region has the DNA TGCAGCGTTGATGATGGCTACAATGAGCAGTTCTTC. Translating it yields CSVDDGYNEQFF.

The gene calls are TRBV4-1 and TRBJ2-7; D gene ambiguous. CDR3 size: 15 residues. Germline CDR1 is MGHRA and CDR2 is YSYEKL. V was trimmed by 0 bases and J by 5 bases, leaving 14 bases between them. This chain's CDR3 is CASSQEDGWVDEQYF. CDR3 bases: TGCGCCAGCAGCCAAGAGGACGGCTGGGTGGACGAGCAGTACTTC.

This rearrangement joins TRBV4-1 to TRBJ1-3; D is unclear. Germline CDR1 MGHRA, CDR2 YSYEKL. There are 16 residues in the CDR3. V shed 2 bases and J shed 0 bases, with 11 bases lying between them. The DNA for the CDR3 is TGCGCCAGCAGCCAAAGAGCCCCCAACTCTGGAAACACCATATATTTT. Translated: CASSQRAPNSGNTIYF.

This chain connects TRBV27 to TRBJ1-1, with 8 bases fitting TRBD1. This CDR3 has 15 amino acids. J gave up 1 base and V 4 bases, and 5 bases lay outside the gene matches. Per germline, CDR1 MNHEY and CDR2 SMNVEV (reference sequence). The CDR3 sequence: CASSSYGQGNTEAFF. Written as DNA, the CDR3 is TGTGCCAGCAGTTCCTACGGACAGGGGAACACTGAAGCTTTCTTT.

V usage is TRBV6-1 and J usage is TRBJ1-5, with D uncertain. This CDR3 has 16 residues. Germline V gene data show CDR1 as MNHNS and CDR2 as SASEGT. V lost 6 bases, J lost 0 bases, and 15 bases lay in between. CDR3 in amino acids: CASRIGGQYSNQPQHF. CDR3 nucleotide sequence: TGTGCCAGCAGAATTGGAGGGCAGTATAGCAATCAGCCCCAGCATTTT.

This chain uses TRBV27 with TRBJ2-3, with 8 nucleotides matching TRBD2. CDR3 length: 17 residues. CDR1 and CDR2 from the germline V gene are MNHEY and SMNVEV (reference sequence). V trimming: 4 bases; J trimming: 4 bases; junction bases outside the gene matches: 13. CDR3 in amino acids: CASSSPVAGPRPDTQYF. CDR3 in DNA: TGTGCCAGCAGTTCCCCGGTAGCGGGACCTAGACCAGATACGCAGTATTTT.

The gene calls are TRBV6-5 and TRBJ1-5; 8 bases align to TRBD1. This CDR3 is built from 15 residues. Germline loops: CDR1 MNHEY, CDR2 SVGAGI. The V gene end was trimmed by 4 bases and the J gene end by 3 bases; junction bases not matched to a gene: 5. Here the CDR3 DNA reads TGTGCCAGCAGTTCCGGACAGGGATACAATCAGCCCCAGCATTTT. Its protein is CASSSGQGYNQPQHF.

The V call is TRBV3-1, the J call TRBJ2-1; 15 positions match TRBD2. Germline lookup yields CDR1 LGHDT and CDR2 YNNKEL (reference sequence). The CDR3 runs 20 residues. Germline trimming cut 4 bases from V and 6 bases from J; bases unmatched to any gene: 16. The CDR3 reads CASSLSTGTSGRLPSNEQFF. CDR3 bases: TGTGCCAGCAGCCTCTCGACCGGGACTAGCGGGAGGCTCCCGTCCAATGAGCAGTTCTTC.

CDR3 in amino acids: CASRDFSGTDYNEQFF. CDR3 in DNA: TGTGCCAGCAGAGATTTTTCCGGGACAGACTACAATGAGCAGTTCTTC. The rearrangement joins TRBV27 to TRBJ2-1, with 7 nucleotides matching TRBD1. The V segment lost 6 bases and the J segment 3 bases; nucleotides outside the gene matches: 11. This CDR3 has 16 amino acids. CDR1 MNHEY and CDR2 SMNVEV come from the germline V gene (reference sequence).

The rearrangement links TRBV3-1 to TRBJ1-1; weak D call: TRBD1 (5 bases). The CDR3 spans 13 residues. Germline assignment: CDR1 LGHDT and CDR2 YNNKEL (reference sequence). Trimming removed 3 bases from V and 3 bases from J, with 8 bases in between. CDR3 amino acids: CASSHGGDTEAFF. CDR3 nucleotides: TGTGCCAGCAGCCATGGGGGAGACACTGAAGCTTTCTTT.

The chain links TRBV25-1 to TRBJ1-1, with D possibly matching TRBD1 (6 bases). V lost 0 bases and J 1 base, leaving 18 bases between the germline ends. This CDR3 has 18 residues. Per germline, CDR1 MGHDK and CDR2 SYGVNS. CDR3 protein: CASSEYYPTVGGNTEAFF. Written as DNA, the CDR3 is TGTGCCAGCAGTGAATACTATCCCACGGTAGGGGGGAACACTGAAGCTTTCTTT.

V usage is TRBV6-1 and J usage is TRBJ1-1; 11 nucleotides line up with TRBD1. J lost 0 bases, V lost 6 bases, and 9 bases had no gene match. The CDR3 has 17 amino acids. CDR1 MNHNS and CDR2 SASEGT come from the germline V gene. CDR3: CASSQKDRGPMNTEAFF. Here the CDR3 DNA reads TGTGCCAGCAGCCAGAAGGACAGGGGGCCTATGAACACTGAAGCTTTCTTT.

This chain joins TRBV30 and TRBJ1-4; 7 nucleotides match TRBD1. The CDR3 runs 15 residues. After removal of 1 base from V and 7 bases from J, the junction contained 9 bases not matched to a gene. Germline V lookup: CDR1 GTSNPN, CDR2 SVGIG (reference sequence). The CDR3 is CAWSDQGGQAEKLFF. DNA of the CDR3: TGTGCCTGGAGTGATCAGGGGGGGCAAGCTGAAAAACTGTTTTTT.

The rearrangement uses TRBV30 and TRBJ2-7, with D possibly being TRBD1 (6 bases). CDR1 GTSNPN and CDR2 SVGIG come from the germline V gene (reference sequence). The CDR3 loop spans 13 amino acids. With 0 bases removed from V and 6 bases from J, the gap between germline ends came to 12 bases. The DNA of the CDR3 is TGTGCCTGGAGTGTATGGGGACACTCCGAGCAGTACTTC. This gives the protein CAWSVWGHSEQYF.

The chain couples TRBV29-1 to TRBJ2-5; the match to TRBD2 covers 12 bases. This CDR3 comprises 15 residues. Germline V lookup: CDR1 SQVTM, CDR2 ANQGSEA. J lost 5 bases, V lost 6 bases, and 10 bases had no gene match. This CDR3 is CSVLASGRAEETQYF. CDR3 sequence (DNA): TGCAGCGTCCTCGCTAGCGGGAGGGCCGAGGAGACCCAGTACTTC.

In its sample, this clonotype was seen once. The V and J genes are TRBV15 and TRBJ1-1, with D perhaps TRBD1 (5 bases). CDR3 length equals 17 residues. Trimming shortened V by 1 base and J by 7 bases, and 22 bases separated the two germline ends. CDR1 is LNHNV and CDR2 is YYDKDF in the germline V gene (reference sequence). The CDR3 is CATSRVLQAGTGDEAFF. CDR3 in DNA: TGTGCCACCAGCAGAGTTTTGCAGGCTGGAACGGGGGATGAAGCTTTCTTT.